This T cell receptor (beta chain) was sequenced during a study of CD8 T cells in ankylosing spondylitis. This clonotype was observed many times. TCRdb re-called the 5' RACE reads with MiXCR, one entry per CDR3 protein. The sample lists roughly 130,000 distinct CDR3 sequences, about a tenth seen once, with roughly 3.4% in the top ten. The CDR3 consists of 13 residues. CDR1 is SGHDT, CDR2 YYEEEE, per germline. V was pared by 3 bases and J by 3 bases, with 10 bases between. What was sequenced was blood, either unsorted or a sorted T cell fraction (not recorded which). The rearrangement uses TRBV5-6 and TRBJ2-7; no reliable D call. This receptor was identified in a male donor with ankylosing spondylitis or in good health (not recorded which). The CDR3 DNA is TGTGCCAGCAGCTCCCTACAGAACTACGAGCAGTACTTC. This encodes CASSSLQNYEQYF.